Sequencing of this T cell receptor (beta chain) was carried out in a study of CD8 T cells in Susac syndrome. The germline CDR1 and CDR2 sequences are KGHSH and LQKENI. Trimming removed 8 bases from V and 5 bases from J; junction bases left unmatched: 6. The CDR3 spans 12 residues. The RNA, about 0.5 to 1 ug, was put through reverse transcription using random hexamers. From the immunoSEQ multiplex PCR reads, TCRdb called clonotypes with MiXCR, one entry per CDR3 protein. This sample carries about 190,000 distinct CDR3 sequences, about 95% of them seen once, and the ten largest clones take roughly 0.15%.

What was sequenced was CD8+ T cells from PBMCs. The sequence came from a human donor with Susac syndrome. The chain links TRBV18 to TRBJ2-7; 7 nucleotides match TRBD1. The CDR3 DNA is TGTGCCAGCGGAGGCACAGGGGACGAGCAGTACTTC. It encodes CASGGTGDEQYF.